This entry describes one T cell receptor (beta chain). Its antigen is not known. Mouse gene names and germline throughout. The read comes to an end 1 residue before the CDR3 does, leaving the germline J gene to fill in the end. Libraries were prepared by immunoSEQ multiplex PCR; TCRdb keeps only in-frame clonotypes and omits some of them. The repertoire holds more than 40,000 clones, with 73% as singletons. These data are taken from a study of tissue T cells after allogeneic stem cell transplantation. Study observations and caveats: Across patients, clones rarely overlapped, yet motif clusters were shared tissue-specifically.

The CDR3 is 12 amino acids. Germline V gives CDR1 LGHNA, CDR2 YNLKQL (reference sequence). The ends were cut back, 0 bases at V and 7 bases at J, with 5 bases in the middle. This sequence was found in a pool of C57BL/6 mice in good health. The source material was sorted cells pooled from one or two spleens. This sequence joins TRBV5 and TRBJ2-4; D unresolved. Incomplete CDR3 DNA: TGTGCCAGCAGCCAAGATTGGGACACCTTGTAC. It translates to CASSQDWDTLY. The whole CDR3 reads CASSQDWDTLYF.